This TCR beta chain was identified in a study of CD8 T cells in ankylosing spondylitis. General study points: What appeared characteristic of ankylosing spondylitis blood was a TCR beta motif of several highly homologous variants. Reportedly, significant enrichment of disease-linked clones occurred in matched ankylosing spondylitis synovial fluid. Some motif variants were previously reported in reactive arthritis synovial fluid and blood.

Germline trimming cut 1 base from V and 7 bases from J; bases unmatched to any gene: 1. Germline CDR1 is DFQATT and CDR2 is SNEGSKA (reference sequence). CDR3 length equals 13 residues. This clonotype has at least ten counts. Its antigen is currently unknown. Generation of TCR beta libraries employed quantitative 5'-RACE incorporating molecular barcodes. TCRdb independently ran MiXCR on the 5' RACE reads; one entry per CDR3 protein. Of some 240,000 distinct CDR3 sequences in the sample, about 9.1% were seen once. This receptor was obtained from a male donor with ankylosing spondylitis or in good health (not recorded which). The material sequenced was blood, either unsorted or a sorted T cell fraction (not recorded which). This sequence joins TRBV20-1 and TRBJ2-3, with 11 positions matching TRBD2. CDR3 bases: TGCAGTGCTAGAGTGACTAGCGGGAATACGCAGTATTTT. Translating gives CSARVTSGNTQYF.